The 29 T cell receptor beta chains reported below all come from one sample, sequenced in a study of cytomegalovirus exposure and HLA in healthy donors. Primers for the PCR totalled 60 Vbeta and 13 Jbeta. Clones were sequenced by immunoSEQ multiplex PCR, and TCRdb holds only the in-frame ones, with some missing. Here the sample spans around 140,000 clones, 76% being singletons. Sequences were obtained from PBMCs. These receptor sequences come from a female donor in good health and CMV-seropositive.

Details on this clone: Compared with germline, one end of the junction differs, possibly owing to a read error. The chain couples TRBV7-9 to TRBJ1-1; perhaps TRBD1 as D (6 bases). Germline CDR1 is SEHNR and CDR2 is FQNEAQ (reference sequence). The CDR3 is 13 amino acids. In DNA, the CDR3 is TGTTCCAGCAGCCTACAGGGGAACACTGAAGCTTTCTTT. This gives the protein CSSSLQGNTEAFF.

The chain recombines TRBV21-1 with TRBJ2-5; the DNA was not compared with TRBD2, the D call given in the table. With the DNA end fitting TRBJ2-7 better, the J assignment may be wrong. TRBV21-1 is reported as a pseudogene. The CDR3 has 14 residues. For the CDR3, the DNA is TGTGCCAGCAGAGCGGGAGCCTGTCCCTACGAGCAGTACTTC. This gives the protein CASRAGACPYEQYF.

This clone was counted only a few times. V usage is TRBV5-6 and J usage is TRBJ1-6; 10 nucleotides agree with TRBD1. The CDR3 runs to 16 residues. Germline CDR1 is SGHDT and CDR2 is YYEEEE. Unmatched junction bases numbered 9, after V lost 2 bases and J lost 10 bases. This CDR3 reads CASSFSSGTGDSPLHF. CDR3 sequence (DNA): TGTGCCAGCAGCTTCTCATCCGGGACAGGGGACTCACCCCTCCACTTT.

The chain has TRBV19 and TRBJ2-3; possibly TRBD2 for D (6 bases). Trimming stripped 3 bases from V and 0 bases from J, with 7 bases between. This CDR3 comprises 14 residues. CDR1 is LNHDA and CDR2 is SQIVND in the germline V gene (reference sequence). Written as DNA, the CDR3 is TGTGCCAGTAGTATCGGGACTAGCACAGATACGCAGTATTTT. Translated: CASSIGTSTDTQYF.

The V call is TRBV5-1, the J call TRBJ2-5; D perhaps matches TRBD2 (5 bases). The V end was cut by 5 bases, the J end by 6 bases, with 14 bases between. The CDR3 length is 13 residues. From germline, CDR1 is SGHRS and CDR2 YFSETQ. In DNA, the CDR3 is TGCGCCAGCAGTCTTGAGGGCGCACAGACCCAGTACTTC. Protein sequence: CASSLEGAQTQYF.

V is TRBV2 and J is TRBJ2-2; tentative D call: TRBD2 (6 bases). Trimming cost V 6 bases and J 2 bases, with 13 bases left between them. Germline assignment: CDR1 SNHLY and CDR2 FYNNEI. This CDR3 is 15 amino acids long. CDR3 residues: CASRLLATNTGELFF. CDR3 in DNA: TGTGCCAGCAGACTTCTAGCGACAAACACCGGGGAGCTGTTTTTT.

V gene TRBV2 combines with J gene TRBJ2-5; TRBD1 matches 8 bases. The CDR3 runs to 17 residues. CDR1 and CDR2 from the germline V gene are SNHLY and FYNNEI. The V segment lost 6 bases and the J segment 0 bases; nucleotides outside the gene matches: 12. The CDR3 is CASRDEGQAAHQETQYF. The DNA for the CDR3 is TGTGCCAGCAGAGATGAGGGACAGGCGGCACACCAAGAGACCCAGTACTTC. Full variable domain (missing parts from reference TRBV2 and TRBJ2-5): EPEVTQTPSHQVTQMGQEVILRCVPISNHLYFYWYRQILGQKVEFLVSFYNNEISEKSEIFDDQFSVERPDGSNFTLKIRSTKLEDSAMYFCASRDEGQAAHQETQYFGPGTRLLVL.

This chain uses TRBV7-9 with TRBJ2-1; 14 bases align to TRBD2. The trim removed 5 bases at V and 6 bases at J, leaving 9 bases unmatched. The germline gives CDR1 SEHNR, CDR2 FQNEAQ (reference sequence). The CDR3 runs to 17 residues. This CDR3 is CASSPGTSGRGPNEQFF. The CDR3 DNA reads as TGTGCCAGCAGCCCCGGGACTAGCGGGAGAGGCCCCAATGAGCAGTTCTTC.

The CDR3 region has the DNA TGTGCCAGCAGAGCGGGGTCTGGAAACACCATATATTTT. Its translation is CASRAGSGNTIYF. The gene calls are TRBV27 and TRBJ1-3; D gene uncertain. Germline V gene sequence: CDR1 MNHEY, CDR2 SMNVEV (reference sequence). This CDR3 has 13 residues. Trimming removed 6 bases from V and 1 base from J, with 7 bases in between.

This clone has only one observation. This sequence joins TRBV6-5 and TRBJ1-1, with D uncertain. Germline-derived CDR1 and CDR2 are MNHEY and SVGAGI. V lost 7 bases and J lost 0, with 9 bases in between. There are 13 residues in the CDR3. The CDR3 bases are TGTGCCAGCATTGGGAGATTGAACACTGAAGCTTTCTTT. Its protein product is CASIGRLNTEAFF.

The chain carries TRBV6-1 and TRBJ1-5; 7 nucleotides match TRBD1. This CDR3 comprises 15 residues. Germline V gene sequence: CDR1 MNHNS, CDR2 SASEGT. J lost 3 bases, V lost 6 bases, and 8 bases had no gene match. CDR3 in amino acids: CASSPRDSLNQPQHF. Here the CDR3 DNA reads TGTGCCAGCAGCCCCCGGGACAGCCTCAATCAGCCCCAGCATTTT.

The chain carries TRBV7-6 and TRBJ2-7; D is possibly TRBD2 (5 bases). The CDR3 is 15 residues long. The germline CDR1 and CDR2 sequences are SGHVS and FNYEAQ. V dropped 5 bases and J dropped 2 bases, with 16 bases sitting between them. For the CDR3, the DNA is TGTGCCAGCAGCCCGGACTTGCTAAGGGCCTACGAGCAGTACTTC. Translating gives CASSPDLLRAYEQYF.

The J gene is TRBJ2-5, the V gene TRBV9; 9 bases fit TRBD1. The junction had 3 bases not matched to a gene; V was cut back by 1 base and J by 5 bases. This CDR3 is built from 14 residues. Germline values: CDR1 SGDLS, CDR2 YYNGEE. CDR3 nucleotide sequence: TGTGCCAGCAGCGTAACAGGGGGCGCCGAGACCCAGTACTTC. This encodes CASSVTGGAETQYF. Full variable domain (outside the CDR3, taken from reference TRBV9 and TRBJ2-5): DSGVTQTPKHLITATGQRVTLRCSPRSGDLSVYWYQQSLDQGLQFLIQYYNGEERAKGNILERFSAQQFPDLHSELNLSSLELGDSALYFCASSVTGGAETQYFGPGTRLLVL.

In regard to this clone: The sample holds other DNA sequences that translate to the same CDR3. The chain has TRBV4-1 and TRBJ2-7; TRBD1 might be the D (6 bases). The V gene lost 3 bases and the J gene lost 6 bases, with 21 bases spanning the gap. The CDR3 is 16 amino acids. In germline, CDR1 is MGHRA, CDR2 YSYEKL. The CDR3 region has the DNA TGCGCCAGCAGCCAGGCGACAGGCTTAAGGACCACCGAGCAGTACTTC. It specifies CASSQATGLRTTEQYF.

This chain joins TRBV7-6 and TRBJ2-3, with D perhaps TRBD1 (6 bases). The CDR3 sequence is 16 residues long. V was clipped by 1 base and J by 6 bases, with 17 bases between them. From germline, CDR1 is SGHVS and CDR2 FNYEAQ. CDR3 sequence reads: CASSLGGTSRKDTQYF. The CDR3, as DNA: TGTGCCAGCAGCTTAGGAGGGACATCGAGAAAGGATACGCAGTATTTT.

V usage is TRBV27 and J usage is TRBJ2-2, with a weak D call TRBD2 (7 bases). The CDR3 loop spans 15 amino acids. CDR1 is MNHEY and CDR2 is SMNVEV in the germline V gene (reference sequence). Deletions cut 6 bases from V and 4 bases from J, with 15 bases between. CDR3 sequence reads: CASSSPRGGTGELFF. For the CDR3, the DNA is TGTGCCAGCAGCTCACCTAGGGGGGGCACCGGGGAGCTGTTTTTT.

This chain connects TRBV9 to TRBJ2-1, with TRBD2 matching over 7 bases. The germline V gene encodes CDR1 SGDLS and CDR2 YYNGEE. This CDR3 spans 16 amino acids. The V gene end was trimmed by 0 bases and the J gene end by 0 bases; junction bases not matched to a gene: 3. In DNA form, the CDR3 reads TGTGCCAGCAGCGTAGATGGCGGGAGCTCCTACAATGAGCAGTTCTTC. Its translation: CASSVDGGSSYNEQFF.

The rearrangement joins TRBV19 to TRBJ2-7; 13 positions agree with TRBD2. CDR3 size: 15 residues. Germline values: CDR1 LNHDA, CDR2 SQIVND (reference sequence). Unmatched junction bases numbered 7, after V lost 4 bases and J lost 7 bases. The CDR3 bases are TGTGCCAGTAGTAAACGGACTAGCGGGAGCAGGGAGCAGTACTTC. Its protein product is CASSKRTSGSREQYF.

Only one count was recorded for this clone. The chain has TRBV7-9 and TRBJ2-1; 7 nucleotides align to TRBD1. J gave up 9 bases and V 3 bases, and 5 bases lay outside the gene matches. Germline CDR1 reads SEHNR; CDR2 reads FQNEAQ (reference sequence). CDR3 size: 13 residues. CDR3 region: CASSLVTGSEQFF. In DNA form, the CDR3 reads TGTGCCAGCAGCTTGGTGACAGGGTCTGAGCAGTTCTTC.

The rearrangement links TRBV5-8 to TRBJ2-5, with 8 bases that match TRBD1. V lost 4 bases to trimming and J lost 2 bases; unmatched junction nucleotides: 4. Germline loops: CDR1 SGHTS, CDR2 YDEGEE. The CDR3 covers 14 residues. The CDR3, as DNA: TGTGCCAGCAGCCCCGGACAGGGACAAGAGACCCAGTACTTC. Translating gives CASSPGQGQETQYF. Full variable domain (remainder filled in from reference TRBV5-8 and TRBJ2-5): EAGVTQSPTHLIKTRGQQATLRCSPISGHTSVYWYQQALGLGLQFLLWYDEGEERNRGNFPPRFSGRQFPNYSSELNVNALELEDSALYLCASSPGQGQETQYFGPGTRLLVL.

The chain has TRBV19 and TRBJ1-5, with D possibly matching TRBD1 (5 bases). Germline V gene sequence: CDR1 LNHDA, CDR2 SQIVND (reference sequence). The CDR3 consists of 14 residues. Trimming took 3 bases from V and 5 from J, leaving 11 bases between them. The CDR3 loop is CASSISPGYQPQHF. For the CDR3, the DNA is TGTGCCAGTAGTATTTCCCCAGGGTATCAGCCCCAGCATTTT. The full variable domain, its missing parts supplied by reference TRBV19 and TRBJ1-5, is DGGITQSPKYLFRKEGQNVTLSCEQNLNHDAMYWYRQDPGQGLRLIYYSQIVNDFQKGDIAEGYSVSREKKESFPLTVTSAQKNPTAFYLCASSISPGYQPQHFGDGTRLSIL.

The CDR3 reads CASTESGRGYYNEQFF. CDR3 bases: TGTGCCAGTACCGAATCAGGACGGGGGTACTACAATGAGCAGTTCTTC. The chain is built from TRBV19 and TRBJ2-1, with D possibly TRBD2 on 6 matching bases. CDR1 LNHDA and CDR2 SQIVND come from the germline V gene (reference sequence). The V and J ends lost 7 bases and 3 bases respectively, with 19 bases between them. The CDR3 consists of 16 residues.

This clone showed up just once. This sequence joins TRBV7-6 and TRBJ1-2; 10 bases align to TRBD1. V was pared by 5 bases and J by 7 bases, with 10 bases of the junction left unmatched. Germline V gives CDR1 SGHVS, CDR2 FNYEAQ. The CDR3 runs to 15 residues. DNA for the CDR3: TGTGCCAGCAGCGGGGAGACAGGGGGCGTCGGTGGCTACACCTTC. Translation: CASSGETGGVGGYTF.

The chain uses TRBV5-1 and TRBJ2-2, with D possibly matching TRBD1 (5 bases). The CDR3 covers 14 residues. CDR1 and CDR2 from the germline V gene are SGHRS and YFSETQ. Deletions cut 5 bases from V and 6 bases from J, with 14 bases between. CDR3 residues: CASSRQGFSGELFF. The DNA for the CDR3 is TGCGCCAGCAGTCGTCAGGGTTTTTCCGGGGAGCTGTTTTTT.

This clone has a handful of counts. CDR3 nucleotide sequence: TGCGCCAGCAGTGGAAACTTGAATGAAAAACTGTTTTTT. This translates into CASSGNLNEKLFF. The chain joins TRBV10-2 to TRBJ1-4, with D uncertain. The V gene lost 4 bases and the J gene lost 5 bases, with 8 bases spanning the gap. CDR1 is WSHSY and CDR2 is SAAADI in the germline V gene. The CDR3 consists of 13 residues.

V gene TRBV13 combines with J gene TRBJ1-2, with D perhaps TRBD1 (5 bases). Per the germline V gene, CDR1 is PRHDT and CDR2 is FYEKMQ (reference sequence). With 5 bases removed from V and 4 bases from J, the gap between germline ends came to 17 bases. The CDR3 is made up of 15 amino acids. The CDR3 loop reads CASSQGRAFIYGYTF. The DNA for the CDR3 is TGTGCCAGCAGCCAGGGCCGGGCTTTTATCTATGGCTACACCTTC.

This rearrangement joins TRBV27 to TRBJ2-5, with TRBD2 matching over 10 bases. The CDR3 totals 14 residues. V shed 3 bases, J shed 7 bases, and the junction held 5 bases outside the gene matches. Germline CDR1 is MNHEY and CDR2 is SMNVEV (reference sequence). CDR3 region: CASSFLAGDSTQYF. CDR3 nucleotide sequence: TGTGCCAGCAGTTTCCTAGCGGGGGACTCGACCCAGTACTTC.

This clone was seen more than once but under ten times. The V and J genes are TRBV5-1 and TRBJ1-2, with a possible D match to TRBD1 (5 bases). V shed 0 bases and J shed 4 bases, with 16 bases lying between them. Germline CDR1 and CDR2: SGHRS and YFSETQ. The CDR3 contains 16 residues. The CDR3 reads CASSLGLTGTFYGYTF. CDR3 sequence (DNA): TGCGCCAGCAGCTTGGGGCTCACGGGGACTTTCTATGGCTACACCTTC.

The V and J genes are TRBV7-9 and TRBJ2-7, with 11 bases matching TRBD2. Unmatched junction bases numbered 12, after V lost 5 bases and J lost 0 bases. Germline CDR1 SEHNR, CDR2 FQNEAQ (reference sequence). There are 18 residues in the CDR3. As DNA, the CDR3 is TGTGCCAGCAGCCCGGGGGCTAGCGGGAGGCAAAGCTCCTACGAGCAGTACTTC. Protein sequence: CASSPGASGRQSSYEQYF.